This paragraph covers one T cell receptor beta chain sequence. The target antigen is unknown. The data were taken from a study of post-analysis software for immune sequencing data. Study-level background: Some patients lacked subtype; others had relapsing-remitting, secondary progressive or progressive-relapsing disease. Study findings and constraints: Versus controls, multiple sclerosis patients showed significantly lower diversity (normalized Chao1). Elevated frequency relative to controls characterized roughly five TRBV segments in patients, TRBV5-6, TRBV5-1 and TRBV20-1 among them. The F measure placed samples prepared in the same batch into strongly shared clusters.

This CDR3 is 15 amino acids long. The germline V and J ends were trimmed by 7 bases and 1 base, with 16 bases remaining between them. CDR1 and CDR2 from the germline V gene are MNHNS and SASEGT. Prepared libraries of TCR beta cDNA carried unique molecular identifiers. About 540,000 cDNA molecules were obtained from 1 to 10 million T cells. From the PCR reads, TCRdb called clonotypes with MiXCR, one entry per CDR3 protein. Among 700,000 to 900,000 distinct CDR3 sequences listed, about half were seen once. This chain uses TRBV6-1 with TRBJ1-1, with a weak D call TRBD1 (6 bases). Sequencing was done on a sample of blood. This sequence was found in a girl aged 10 to 17 with multiple sclerosis. CDR3 protein: CASKDRTGKNTEAFF. The CDR3, as DNA: TGTGCCAGCAAGGACAGAACAGGGAAGAACACTGAAGCTTTCTTT.